This TCR beta chain was identified in a study of shared clonotypes between healthy human individuals. Trimming pared 0 bases from V and 5 bases from J, leaving 6 bases between. Germline CDR1 SGHKS, CDR2 YYEKEE (reference sequence). The CDR3 covers 13 residues. Note on this clone: Its target is not known.

Positively selected for CCR7, the CD45RO-negative cells used as naive CD8 cells excluded terminally differentiated effector memory CD45RA+ cells. Donors, without exception, were Caucasian adults residing in Nashville, Tennessee. Study-wide points: Limited genetic and exposure-history diversity came from having few donors. Across a handful of donors, naive CD4 shared roughly 5.2%, naive CD8 over 3%, memory CD4 2% to 2.5%, memory CD8 approximately 0.4%.

Genomic DNA per cell subset filled all wells of several immunoSEQ plates. The repertoire was sequenced with immunoSEQ multiplex PCR; TCRdb's copy has only in-frame clones and lacks some. The table shows 2 million or so clones, with approximately 94% occurring only once. The V call is TRBV5-5, the J call TRBJ1-5; no clear D gene. Input material: naive CD8+ T cells sorted from blood. The clonotype comes from a man in his late teens or twenties in good health. CDR3 nucleotides: TGTGCCAGCAGCTTGGGAGACTATCAGCCCCAGCATTTT. This codes for CASSLGDYQPQHF. Full variable domain (rest looked up from reference TRBV5-5 and TRBJ1-5): DAGVTQSPTHLIKTRGQQVTLRCSPISGHKSVSWYQQVLGQGPQFIFQYYEKEERGRGNFPDRFSARQFPNYSSELNVNALLLGDSALYLCASSLGDYQPQHFGDGTRLSIL.